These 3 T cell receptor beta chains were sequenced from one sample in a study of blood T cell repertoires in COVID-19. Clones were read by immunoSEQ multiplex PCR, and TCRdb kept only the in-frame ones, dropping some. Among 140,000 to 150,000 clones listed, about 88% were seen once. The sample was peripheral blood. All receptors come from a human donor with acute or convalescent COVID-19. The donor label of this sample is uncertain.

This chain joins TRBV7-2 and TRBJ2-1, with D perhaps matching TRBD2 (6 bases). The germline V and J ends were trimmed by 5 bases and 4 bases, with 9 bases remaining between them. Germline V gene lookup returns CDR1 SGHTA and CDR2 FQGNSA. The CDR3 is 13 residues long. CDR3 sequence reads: CASSVGTYNEQFF. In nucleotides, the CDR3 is TGTGCCAGCAGCGTCGGGACTTACAATGAGCAGTTCTTC.

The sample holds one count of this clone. CDR3 loop: CASSINSGMGYTF. CDR3 sequence (DNA): TGTGCCAGCAGTATAAACTCAGGGATGGGCTACACCTTC. The V call is TRBV12-3 or TRBV12-4, the J call TRBJ1-2; tentatively, D is TRBD1 (5 bases). Trimming left V 5 bases short and J 8 bases short, with 15 bases between. The CDR3 sequence is 13 residues long.

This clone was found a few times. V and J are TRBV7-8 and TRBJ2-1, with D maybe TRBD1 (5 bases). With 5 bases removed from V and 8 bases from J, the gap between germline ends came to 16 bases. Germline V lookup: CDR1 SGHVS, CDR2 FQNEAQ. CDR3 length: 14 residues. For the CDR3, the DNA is TGTGCCAGCAGCCCCCGGATGGACAACGATGAGCAGTTCTTC. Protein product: CASSPRMDNDEQFF.